These T cell receptor beta chains were read from a single sample in a study of blood T cells in healthy people across ages. TCRdb re-analysed the 5' RACE reads in MiXCR, keeping a single row per CDR3 protein. This table has approximately 1.5 million distinct CDR3 sequences, about 42% appearing once. Sequenced material: blood. The receptor set was obtained from a woman aged 18-30 years in good health. Each CDR3 is given with its conserved first and last residue. A D gene is named only where the DNA matches it firmly. The size entry is marked missing in some rows and otherwise reads once, few, many or a size class.

NA	TRBV20-1	many	TRBJ1-5	TGCAGTGCCATGATTTATACAGGGAAAAGCAATCAGCCCCAGCATTTT	CSAMIYTGKSNQPQHF
NA	TRBV4-3	NA	TRBJ1-1	TGCGCCAGCAGCCAGGGGGGTGCCACTGAAGCTTTCTTT	CASSQGGATEAFF
NA	TRBV4-1	NA	TRBJ2-7	TGCGCCAGCAGCCAAGCTTTCAGTAACCCCTCCTACGAGCAGTACTTC	CASSQAFSNPSYEQYF
TRBD1	TRBV5-1	NA	TRBJ1-4	TGCGCCAGCAGGAATACAGGGGGCGCGCCTGAAAAACTGTTTTTT	CASRNTGGAPEKLFF
NA	TRBV20-1	NA	TRBJ2-3	TGCAGTGCTAGAGTTTCAGATACGCAGTATTTT	CSARVSDTQYF
NA	TRBV28	NA	TRBJ1-6	TGTGCCAGCAGTTTATGGCAGGGGAGCTCCTATAATTCACCCCTCCACTTT	CASSLWQGSSYNSPLHF
NA	TRBV18	NA	TRBJ2-1	TGTGCCAGCTCTCTGAGACAAGACAATGAGCAGTTCTTC	CASSLRQDNEQFF
NA	TRBV7-2	NA	TRBJ1-5	TGTGCCAGCAGCCGTGTAATGGGCCGCAATCAGCCCCAGCATTTT	CASSRVMGRNQPQHF
NA	TRBV18	NA	TRBJ1-1	TGTGCCAGCTCACCACCGAGTCGGGGCACCACTGAAGCTTTCTTT	CASSPPSRGTTEAFF
NA	TRBV7-2	NA	TRBJ2-5	TGTGCCAGCAGCTTAGCGTTTTCTGCGGCGGGCCAGTACTTC	CASSLAFSAAGQYF
NA	TRBV29-1	NA	TRBJ2-5	TGCAGCGTTGAAGGGGGTGGGACAAAGACCCAGTACTTC	CSVEGGGTKTQYF
NA	TRBV20-1	NA	TRBJ2-7	TGCAGTGCTAGAGGAGGACAGTGGATATACGAGCAGTACTTC	CSARGGQWIYEQYF
TRBD1	TRBV6-2/TRBV6-3	many	TRBJ2-1	TGTGCCAGCAGTTACGGACAGGGTGGGTACAATGAGCAGTTCTTC	CASSYGQGGYNEQFF
NA	TRBV20-1	NA	TRBJ2-7	TGCAGTGCCTTTCTCCGCTACGAGCAGTACTTC	CSAFLRYEQYF
TRBD2	TRBV20-1	NA	TRBJ2-1	TGCAGTGCCCCAATGACTAGCGGGAGGGCCATTTCCTACAATGAGCAGTTCTTC	CSAPMTSGRAISYNEQFF
TRBD2	TRBV5-1	NA	TRBJ2-1	TGCGCCAGCAGCTTGGGGGGGCTAGCGGGGAGCTCCTACAATGAGCAGTCCTTC	CASSLGGLAGSSYNEQSF
NA	TRBV9	NA	TRBJ2-3	TGTGCCAGCAGCACAAGCGGAGGCGGGTCCTATAGCACAGATACGCAGTATTTT	CASSTSGGGSYSTDTQYF
NA	TRBV6-2/TRBV6-3	NA	TRBJ2-1	TGTGCCAGCAGGCCTAGACCGCCGTCTACCTACAATGAGCAGTTCTTC	CASRPRPPSTYNEQFF
TRBD1	TRBV6-2/TRBV6-3	few	TRBJ1-2	TGTGCCAGCACCGGGACAGGGACGGCTGGCTACACCTTC	CASTGTGTAGYTF
NA	TRBV28	few	TRBJ1-2	TGTGCCAGCAGCCGACAGAGCGGCTACACCTTC	CASSRQSGYTF
TRBD2	TRBV27	few	TRBJ2-6	TGTGCCACCACCTCCTCGGGGGAGGGAAAGGACAACGTCCTGACTTTC	CATTSSGEGKDNVLTF
TRBD1	TRBV18	NA	TRBJ2-7	TGTGCCAGCTCACCTGGACAGGCTACCTACGAGCAGTACTTC	CASSPGQATYEQYF
NA	TRBV29-1	many	TRBJ2-4	TGCAGGGGTGATGGCAGCAGTATCATAGCCAAAAACATTCAGTACTTC	CRGDGSSIIAKNIQYF
NA	TRBV27	NA	TRBJ2-1	TGTGCCAGCAGGGACAGTATTATCAATGAGCAGTTCTTC	CASRDSIINEQFF
NA	TRBV4-1	NA	TRBJ2-1	TGCGCCAGCAGACTTGGACGAGCCCCCGCCAATGAGCAGTTCTTC	CASRLGRAPANEQFF
NA	TRBV12-3/TRBV12-4	NA	TRBJ1-5	TGTGCCAGCAGTCCCCATGGTTCGAATCAGCCCCAGCATTTT	CASSPHGSNQPQHF
NA	TRBV3-1	NA	TRBJ1-1	TGTGCCAGCAGCCAGACGATGCCCACGAACACTGAAGCTTTCTTT	CASSQTMPTNTEAFF
TRBD2	TRBV28	few	TRBJ2-7	TGTGCCAGCAGTGCGGGAGTGAGGTACGAGCAGTACTTC	CASSAGVRYEQYF
NA	TRBV15	NA	TRBJ2-1	TGTGCCACCAGCAGGACTCGCAGCTCCTACAATGAGCAGTTCTTC	CATSRTRSSYNEQFF
NA	TRBV6-5	NA	TRBJ2-7	TGTGCCAGCAGTTACGAGCTGGACCTCGGGCGCGAGCAGTACTTC	CASSYELDLGREQYF
TRBD1	TRBV12-3/TRBV12-4	NA	TRBJ1-2	TGTGCCAGCACCCAGGGGGAGTATGGCTACACCTTC	CASTQGEYGYTF